This note documents a single TCR beta chain sequence. Clones were sequenced by immunoSEQ multiplex PCR, and TCRdb holds only the in-frame ones, with some missing. The table has 70,000 or so clones, 80% to 95% seen once. CDR3 length: 16 amino acids. The germline V gene has CDR1 SGHTA and CDR2 FQGNSA. With V trimmed by 7 bases and J by 4 bases, 11 bases remained unmatched. These data belong to a study of T cell changes during pregnancy in multiple sclerosis. The input for sequencing was CD4+ T cells from peripheral blood mononuclear cells, taken after pregnancy. This clonotype was obtained from a female donor with multiple sclerosis, enrolled in a pregnancy study. V is TRBV7-2 and J is TRBJ2-1, with 9 bases lining up with TRBD2. The CDR3 nucleotides are TGTGCCAGCACCCTCACCCGACTAGCGGTTTACAATGAGCAGTTCTTC. Translating it yields CASTLTRLAVYNEQFF.